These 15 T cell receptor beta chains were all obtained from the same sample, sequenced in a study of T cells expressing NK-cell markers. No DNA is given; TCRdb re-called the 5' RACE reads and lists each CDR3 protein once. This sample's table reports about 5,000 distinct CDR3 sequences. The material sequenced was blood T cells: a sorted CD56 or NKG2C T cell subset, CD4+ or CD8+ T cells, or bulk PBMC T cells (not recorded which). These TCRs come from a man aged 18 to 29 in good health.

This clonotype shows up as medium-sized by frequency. The CDR3 region is CSAAEIPTYEQYF. The chain employs TRBV20-1 and TRBJ2-7. This CDR3 is built from 13 residues. The germline CDR1 and CDR2 sequences are DFQATT and SNEGSKA (reference sequence).

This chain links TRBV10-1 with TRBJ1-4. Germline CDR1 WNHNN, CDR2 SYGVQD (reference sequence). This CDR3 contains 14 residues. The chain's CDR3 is CASSYTPEGGKLFF.

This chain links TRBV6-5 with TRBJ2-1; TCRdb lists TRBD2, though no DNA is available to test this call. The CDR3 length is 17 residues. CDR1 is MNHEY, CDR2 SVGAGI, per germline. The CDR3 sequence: CASSYGTSRSSYNEQFF.

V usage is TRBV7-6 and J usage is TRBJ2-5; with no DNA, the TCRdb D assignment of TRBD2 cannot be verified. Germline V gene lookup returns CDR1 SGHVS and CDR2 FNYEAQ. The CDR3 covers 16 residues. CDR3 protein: CASSLWTSGSGETQYF.

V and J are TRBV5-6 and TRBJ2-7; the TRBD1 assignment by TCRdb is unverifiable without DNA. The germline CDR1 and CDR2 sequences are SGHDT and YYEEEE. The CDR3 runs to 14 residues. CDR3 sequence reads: CASSSPDGPYEQYF.

Here the CDR3 reads CASSPLLTSYGYTF. V gene TRBV7-8 combines with J gene TRBJ1-2; the D call of TRBD1 rests on TCRdb alone, since no DNA is present to check it. This CDR3 is built from 14 residues. Germline CDR1 reads SGHVS; CDR2 reads FQNEAQ.

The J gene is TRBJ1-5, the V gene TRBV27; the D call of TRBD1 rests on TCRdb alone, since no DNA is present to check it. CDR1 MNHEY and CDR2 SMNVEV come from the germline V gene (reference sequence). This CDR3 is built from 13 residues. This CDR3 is CASRGQGNQPQHF.

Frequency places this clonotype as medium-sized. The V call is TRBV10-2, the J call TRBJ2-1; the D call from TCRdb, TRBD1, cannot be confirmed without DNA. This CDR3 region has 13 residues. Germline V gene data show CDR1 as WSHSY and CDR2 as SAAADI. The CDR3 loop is CASSGTHNNEQFF.

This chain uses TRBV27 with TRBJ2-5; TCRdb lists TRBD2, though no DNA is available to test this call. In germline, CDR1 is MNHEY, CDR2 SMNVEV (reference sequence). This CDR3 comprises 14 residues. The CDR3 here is CASSPSPSGETQYF.

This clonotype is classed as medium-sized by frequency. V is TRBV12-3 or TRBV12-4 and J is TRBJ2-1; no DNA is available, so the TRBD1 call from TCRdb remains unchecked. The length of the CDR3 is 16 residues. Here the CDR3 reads CASSLGLRTAYNEQFF.

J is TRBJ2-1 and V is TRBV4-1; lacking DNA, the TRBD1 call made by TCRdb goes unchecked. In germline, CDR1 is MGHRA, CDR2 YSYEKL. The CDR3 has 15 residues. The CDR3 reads CASSHRDREANEQFF.

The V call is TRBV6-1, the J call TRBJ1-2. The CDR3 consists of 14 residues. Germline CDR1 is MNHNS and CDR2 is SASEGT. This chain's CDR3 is CASRDTLRSYGYTF.

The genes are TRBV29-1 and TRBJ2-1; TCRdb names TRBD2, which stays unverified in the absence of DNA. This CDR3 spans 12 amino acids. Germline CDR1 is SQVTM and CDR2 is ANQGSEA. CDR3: CSVLAGVSEQFF.

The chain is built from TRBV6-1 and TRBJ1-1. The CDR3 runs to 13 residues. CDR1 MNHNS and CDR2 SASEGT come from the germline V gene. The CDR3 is CASSETENTEAFF.

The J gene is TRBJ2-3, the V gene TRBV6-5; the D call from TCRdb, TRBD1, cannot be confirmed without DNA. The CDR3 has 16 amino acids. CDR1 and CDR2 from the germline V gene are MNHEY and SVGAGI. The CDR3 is CASSYSGALSTDTQYF.